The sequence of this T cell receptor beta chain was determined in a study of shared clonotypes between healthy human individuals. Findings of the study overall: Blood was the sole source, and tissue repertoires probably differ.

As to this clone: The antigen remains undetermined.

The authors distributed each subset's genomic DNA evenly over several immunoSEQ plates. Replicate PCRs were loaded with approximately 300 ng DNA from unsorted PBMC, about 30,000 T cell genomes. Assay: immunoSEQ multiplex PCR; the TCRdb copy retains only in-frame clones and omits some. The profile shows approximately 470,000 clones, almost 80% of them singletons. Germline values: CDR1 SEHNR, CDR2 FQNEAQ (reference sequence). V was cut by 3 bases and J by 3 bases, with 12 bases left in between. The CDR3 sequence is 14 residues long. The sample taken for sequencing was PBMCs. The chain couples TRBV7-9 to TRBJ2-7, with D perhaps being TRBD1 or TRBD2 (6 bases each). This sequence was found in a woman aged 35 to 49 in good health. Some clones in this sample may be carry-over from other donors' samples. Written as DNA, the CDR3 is TGTGCCAGCAGCTTGGGAGGCAGGGGCTACGAGCAGTACTTC. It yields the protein CASSLGGRGYEQYF.